The present entry profiles one T cell receptor (beta chain) with its context. Original processing notes: Nucleated cell number was recorded as an estimate derived from reference gene primer amplification. Profiling relied on immunoSEQ multiplex PCR, and the TCRdb table lists in-frame clones only, not all of them. V, J and clone size are those of that table, while D and trimming were read from the DNA. The sample carries over 50,000 clones, about 81% recorded once. The data were obtained in a study of blood T cell repertoires in COVID-19. Looking at the study overall: Sources were T cells, B-cell-depleted T cells, or PBMCs; the material itself was cDNA or gDNA.

V was cut by 4 bases and J by 5 bases, with 12 bases left in between. Germline V CDR1 and CDR2: MDHEN, SYDVKM. The CDR3 has 14 amino acids. The V and J genes are TRBV28 and TRBJ1-5; D is perhaps TRBD1 (6 bases). The receptor was derived from an older man with acute or convalescent COVID-19. Sequenced: peripheral blood. The CDR3 DNA follows: TGTGCCAGCAGTTCTATACAGGGAGATCAGCCCCAGCATTTT. Its protein product is CASSSIQGDQPQHF.